The rows below give T cell receptor beta chains drawn from one sample of a study of CD8 T cells in ankylosing spondylitis. One entry per CDR3 protein, called by TCRdb with MiXCR from the 5' RACE reads. Here the sample spans about 140,000 distinct CDR3 sequences, around a third being singletons. Sequencing was done on a sample of synovial fluid, either unsorted or a sorted T cell fraction (not recorded which). The origin of the receptors is a male donor with ankylosing spondylitis. CDR3s include the opening cysteine and the closing phenylalanine or tryptophan. The D gene is left open where the match is weak. Expanded clones are given a class, and other clones once, few, many or no size at all.

j_call	cdr3_length	clone_size	v_call	d_call	cdr3_aa	cdr3_nt
TRBJ1-4	15	few	TRBV29-1	-	CSVEEEGGIGEKLFF	TGCAGCGTTGAAGAGGAAGGAGGGATAGGTGAAAAACTGTTTTTT
TRBJ2-3	15	few	TRBV25-1	-	CASSESSREGNTQYF	TGTGCCAGCAGTGAATCGAGTAGGGAAGGAAATACGCAGTATTTT
TRBJ2-3	16	-	TRBV7-6	-	CASSKFTGLLTDTQYF	TGTGCCAGCAGCAAATTTACGGGACTCCTCACAGATACGCAGTATTTT
TRBJ1-1	12	-	TRBV7-9	-	CASTGVGTEAFF	TGTGCCAGCACAGGGGTCGGCACTGAAGCTTTCTTT
TRBJ2-3	12	-	TRBV20-1	-	CSAVREQDTQYF	TGCAGTGCTGTCCGGGAGCAGGATACGCAGTATTTT
TRBJ2-5	14	-	TRBV6-2/TRBV6-3	TRBD2	CASSSERGKKTQYF	TGTGCCAGCAGTTCCGAGCGGGGGAAGAAGACCCAGTACTTC
TRBJ2-7	14	few	TRBV6-1	-	CASSESAGLYEQYF	TGTGCCAGCAGTGAATCCGCGGGACTCTACGAGCAGTACTTC
TRBJ2-7	15	many	TRBV5-5	-	CASSLEPRFGAEQYF	TGTGCCAGCAGCTTGGAACCGAGATTCGGGGCCGAGCAGTACTTC
TRBJ1-2	15	-	TRBV12-3/TRBV12-4	TRBD1	CASSSGTGGDYGYTF	TGTGCCAGCAGTTCGGGGACAGGGGGTGACTATGGCTACACCTTC
TRBJ2-3	15	many	TRBV7-2	TRBD2	CASSPRGSGRDTQYF	TGTGCCAGCAGTCCTCGGGGTAGCGGGAGGGATACGCAGTATTTT
TRBJ2-2	15	-	TRBV25-1	-	CASSDSQGHTGELFF	TGTGCCAGCAGTGATAGTCAGGGCCACACCGGGGAGCTGTTTTTT
TRBJ1-1	13	many	TRBV2	TRBD1	CASRGQGDTEAFF	TGTGCCAGCAGGGGACAGGGGGACACTGAAGCTTTCTTT
TRBJ2-3	15	-	TRBV15	TRBD1	CATSSGTGGADTQYF	TGTGCCACCAGCAGCGGGACAGGGGGCGCAGATACGCAGTATTTT
TRBJ1-5	15	few	TRBV5-5	TRBD1	CASSTDRGPSQPQHF	TGTGCCAGCAGCACCGACAGGGGGCCGAGTCAGCCCCAGCATTTT
TRBJ2-1	12	-	TRBV18	-	CASSPFGSEQFF	TGTGCCAGCTCACCTTTTGGCAGTGAGCAGTTCTTC
TRBJ2-5	15	-	TRBV2	TRBD2	CASTPIAGVVETQYF	TGTGCCAGCACCCCGATAGCGGGAGTGGTTGAGACCCAGTACTTC
TRBJ2-3	15	-	TRBV27	TRBD1	CASTAWTGSTDTQYF	TGTGCCAGCACGGCATGGACAGGCTCCACAGATACGCAGTATTTT
TRBJ1-1	13	many	TRBV28	TRBD1	CASSTRTGQKAFF	TGTGCCAGCTCTACCAGGACAGGCCAGAAAGCTTTCTTT
TRBJ1-2	13	-	TRBV6-6	-	CASTLTGERGYTF	TGTGCCAGCACCCTAACTGGGGAAAGGGGCTACACCTTC
TRBJ2-1	16	many	TRBV12-3/TRBV12-4	TRBD2	CASRGLAGGSYNEQFF	TGTGCCAGCAGGGGACTAGCGGGAGGTTCCTACAATGAGCAGTTCTTC
TRBJ2-1	15	-	TRBV7-2	TRBD1	CASSLGDRRNNEQFF	TGTGCCAGCAGCTTGGGGGACAGACGCAACAATGAGCAGTTCTTC
TRBJ1-1	12	-	TRBV6-1	-	CALVGDFTEAFF	TGTGCTTTAGTCGGCGACTTCACTGAAGCTTTCTTT
TRBJ2-2	16	-	TRBV28	TRBD2	CASSLFTSGNAGELFF	TGTGCCAGCAGTTTATTTACTAGCGGGAACGCCGGGGAGCTGTTTTTT
TRBJ2-5	14	-	TRBV28	TRBD2	CASTVGGVGETQYF	TGTGCCAGCACCGTGGGAGGGGTTGGCGAGACCCAGTACTTC
TRBJ1-2	18	-	TRBV11-2	-	CASSSIYQTDSSNYGYTF	TGTGCCAGCAGCTCCATATATCAAACCGACAGTTCTAACTATGGCTACACCTTC
TRBJ2-3	15	-	TRBV7-2	TRBD2	CASRQTSGSTDTQYF	TGTGCCAGCAGGCAGACTAGCGGGAGCACAGATACGCAGTATTTT
TRBJ1-6	15	-	TRBV6-2/TRBV6-3	TRBD1	CASRSDRAVNSPLHF	TGTGCCAGCAGAAGCGACAGGGCTGTGAATTCACCCCTCCACTTT
TRBJ2-1	13	many	TRBV7-2	-	CASSQLTTSEQFF	TGTGCCAGCAGCCAACTAACGACCAGTGAGCAGTTCTTC
TRBJ2-6	16	-	TRBV18	TRBD1	CASSPGQGPGANVLTF	TGTGCCAGCTCACCCGGACAGGGACCCGGGGCCAACGTCCTGACTTTC
TRBJ2-7	13	-	TRBV20-1	-	CSATIARGGEQYF	TGCAGTGCTACTATAGCTAGGGGGGGTGAGCAGTACTTC
TRBJ2-2	16	few	TRBV5-6	TRBD2	CASSFRSGANTGELFF	TGTGCCAGCAGCTTTCGTAGCGGGGCGAACACCGGGGAGCTGTTTTTT
TRBJ2-3	15	-	TRBV5-1	-	CASSGGFASTDTQYF	TGCGCCAGCAGCGGTGGATTCGCTAGCACAGATACGCAGTATTTT
TRBJ2-3	17	-	TRBV7-9	TRBD2	CASSLYGGGKDQSTQYF	TGTGCCAGCAGCTTATATGGGGGAGGGAAGGATCAGAGTACGCAGTATTTT
TRBJ1-1	15	-	TRBV20-1	-	CSARDWVLMNTEAFF	TGCAGTGCTAGAGACTGGGTGTTGATGAACACTGAAGCTTTCTTT
TRBJ2-5	15	many	TRBV20-1	TRBD2	CSAPRPGLAEETQYF	TGCAGTGCTCCACGTCCGGGACTAGCGGAAGAGACCCAGTACTTC
TRBJ2-3	18	few	TRBV2	TRBD2	CASPNPVASGGKGDTQYF	TGTGCCAGCCCGAACCCCGTGGCTAGCGGGGGGAAGGGAGATACGCAGTATTTT
TRBJ1-3	14	few	TRBV7-8	-	CASSLPYTGNTIYF	TGTGCCAGCAGCTTGCCCTACACTGGAAACACCATATATTTT
TRBJ2-7	14	medium-sized	TRBV11-2	TRBD1	CASSIEQGAYEQYF	TGTGCCAGCAGCATCGAACAGGGGGCGTACGAGCAGTACTTC
TRBJ1-6	13	few	TRBV5-1	TRBD1	CATPGQGSSPLHF	TGCGCCACCCCGGGACAGGGTAGTTCACCCCTCCACTTT
TRBJ2-3	11	few	TRBV7-9	-	CASSSVDTQYF	TGTGCCAGCAGCTCCGTGGATACGCAGTATTTT
TRBJ2-3	15	once	TRBV11-2	-	CASSLGIEPIDTQYF	TGTGCCAGCAGCTTAGGGATCGAGCCTATAGATACGCAGTATTTT
TRBJ2-3	15	-	TRBV3-1	-	CASSQAERYTDTQYF	TGTGCCAGCAGCCAAGCGGAAAGGTACACAGATACGCAGTATTTT
TRBJ2-3	15	few	TRBV28	-	CASSTLGRGADTQYF	TGTGCCAGCTCGACCCTTGGGAGGGGGGCAGATACGCAGTATTTT
TRBJ1-1	16	-	TRBV6-2/TRBV6-3	TRBD1	CASRTPGTGEGTEAFF	TGTGCCAGCAGAACCCCGGGGACAGGGGAGGGCACTGAAGCTTTCTTT
TRBJ2-1	12	-	TRBV7-9	-	CASSFREGEQFF	TGTGCCAGCAGCTTTCGTGAGGGCGAGCAGTTCTTC
TRBJ1-2	13	-	TRBV13	-	CASSLGGLNGYTF	TGTGCCAGCAGCTTAGGGGGGTTAAATGGCTACACCTTC
TRBJ1-3	14	-	TRBV18	-	CASSSDKFGNTIYF	TGTGCCAGCTCTTCGGACAAATTTGGAAACACCATATATTTT
TRBJ2-4	17	many	TRBV5-1	TRBD1	CASSYTGGAGPKNIQYF	TGCGCCAGCAGCTACACAGGGGGCGCGGGGCCCAAAAACATTCAGTACTTC
TRBJ2-6	15	few	TRBV2	-	CASSDRTSGANVLTF	TGTGCCAGCAGTGATAGAACCTCTGGGGCCAACGTCCTGACTTTC
TRBJ2-2	14	once	TRBV12-3/TRBV12-4	TRBD1	CASRGQGGSGELFF	TGTGCCAGCAGGGGACAGGGGGGGTCCGGGGAGCTGTTTTTT
TRBJ2-2	13	few	TRBV29-1	-	CSVELSMVGELFF	TGCAGCGTTGAGCTGAGTATGGTCGGGGAGCTGTTTTTT
TRBJ2-7	13	-	TRBV6-1	-	CASSEETRYEQYF	TGTGCCAGCAGTGAGGAGACCCGCTACGAGCAGTACTTC
TRBJ2-7	13	few	TRBV5-1	-	CASSSRDASEQYF	TGCGCCAGCAGCTCCCGGGACGCATCCGAGCAGTACTTC
TRBJ2-7	16	-	TRBV5-6	TRBD2	CASKSGSLQSRYGQYF	TGTGCCAGCAAAAGCGGGAGCCTACAGTCACGCTACGGGCAGTACTTC
TRBJ2-7	15	few	TRBV15	TRBD1	CATSSRDRPTYEQYF	TGTGCCACCAGCAGCCGGGACAGGCCCACCTACGAGCAGTACTTC
TRBJ2-2	15	few	TRBV20-1	-	CSAGPLGRLDGELFF	TGCAGTGCCGGACCCCTGGGCAGATTGGACGGGGAGCTGTTTTTT
TRBJ1-3	14	few	TRBV3-1	-	CASSPTYGLNTIYF	TGTGCCAGCAGCCCAACCTACGGACTTAACACCATATATTTT